The 27 T cell receptor beta chains in this list originate from one sample, sequenced in a study of graft-versus-host responses after intestinal transplantation. The method was immunoSEQ multiplex PCR; TCRdb's version includes in-frame clones alone and lacks a portion of them. Among over 120,000 clones listed, 80% to 95% were seen once. The antigens these receptors bind are not known. Source: unstimulated CD4+ T cells sorted from spleen or lymph node cells, taken before intestinal transplant. The receptors derive from a human donor who received an intestinal transplant.

The chain carries TRBV19 and TRBJ1-2; no clear D. Germline CDR1 LNHDA, CDR2 SQIVND (reference sequence). V gave up 3 bases and J gave up 2 bases, with 7 bases separating them. This CDR3 is built from 13 residues. CDR3 residues: CASSIAGNYGYTF. CDR3 bases: TGTGCCAGTAGTATCGCCGGGAACTATGGCTACACCTTC.

This clone turned up a few times. The chain joins TRBV7-6 to TRBJ2-5; 8 bases align to TRBD1. Trimming took 5 bases from V and 5 from J; bases not matched to a gene: 10. Germline assignment: CDR1 SGHVS and CDR2 FNYEAQ. The CDR3 sequence is 15 residues long. This chain's CDR3 is CASSHDRGRWETQYF. In DNA, the CDR3 is TGTGCCAGCAGCCACGACAGGGGTCGTTGGGAGACCCAGTACTTC.

The rearrangement uses TRBV30 and TRBJ2-1; TRBD2 aligns across 13 bases. Trimming cost V 4 bases and J 7 bases; bases outside gene matches: 7. There are 15 residues in the CDR3. Germline assignment: CDR1 GTSNPN and CDR2 SVGIG (reference sequence). The DNA of the CDR3 is TGTGCCTGGAAAGGGACTAGCGGGACCCGGAATGAGCAGTTCTTC. It translates to CAWKGTSGTRNEQFF.

CDR3 in DNA: TGTGCCATCAACCCCAGGGGGGACACTGAAGCTTTCTTT. It codes for CAINPRGDTEAFF. The chain combines TRBV10-3 with TRBJ1-1; 7 bases match TRBD1. From germline, CDR1 is ENHRY and CDR2 SYGVKD. V trimming: 7 bases; J trimming: 3 bases; junction bases outside the gene matches: 5. The CDR3 loop spans 13 amino acids.

The chain links TRBV5-4 to TRBJ1-2; D gene uncertain. The V gene lost 4 bases and the J gene lost 3 bases, with 13 bases spanning the gap. CDR3 size: 14 residues. Germline-derived CDR1 and CDR2 are SGHNT and YYREEE (reference sequence). The CDR3 loop reads CASSPDFGDYGYTF. The CDR3 nucleotides read TGTGCCAGCAGCCCCGACTTCGGGGACTATGGCTACACCTTC.

The chain couples TRBV7-9 to TRBJ2-1; D is uncertain. Trimming took 5 bases from V and 2 from J, leaving 13 bases between them. The V gene's germline CDR1 is SEHNR and CDR2 FQNEAQ (reference sequence). The CDR3 sequence is 15 residues long. The CDR3 sequence: CASSPREKTYNEQFF. CDR3 in DNA: TGTGCCAGCAGCCCCCGAGAGAAAACCTACAATGAGCAGTTCTTC.

This clone was observed a handful of times. The chain has TRBV10-2 and TRBJ1-3; no clear D. This CDR3 has 15 residues. V was clipped by 5 bases and J by 0 bases, with 11 bases between them. Germline CDR1 and CDR2: WSHSY and SAAADI. The CDR3 DNA is TGCGCCAGCAGTCTGAACTCCGACTCTGGAAACACCATATATTTT. Translating gives CASSLNSDSGNTIYF.

The V and J genes are TRBV7-9 and TRBJ1-4, with D possibly matching TRBD1 (6 bases). Germline CDR1 reads SEHNR; CDR2 reads FQNEAQ (reference sequence). V lost 5 bases, J lost 8 bases, and 9 bases lay in between. The CDR3 extends over 12 amino acids. CDR3: CASSPRGEKLFF. CDR3 nucleotide sequence: TGTGCCAGCAGCCCAAGGGGGGAAAAACTGTTTTTT.

This clone showed up just a few times. The CDR3 loop is CASSGQLAGENEQYF. The CDR3 DNA sequence: TGCGCCAGCAGTGGGCAACTAGCGGGAGAGAACGAGCAGTACTTC. V and J are TRBV10-1 and TRBJ2-7, with TRBD2 matching 11 bases. V trimming: 4 bases; J trimming: 5 bases; junction bases outside the gene matches: 7. Germline V gene data show CDR1 as WNHNN and CDR2 as SYGVQD (reference sequence). This CDR3 contains 15 residues.

The rearrangement uses TRBV27 and TRBJ2-5, with D hard to call. This CDR3 is built from 11 residues. Trimming left V 5 bases short and J 4 bases short, with 5 bases between. Germline V gives CDR1 MNHEY, CDR2 SMNVEV (reference sequence). This chain's CDR3 is CASSHAETQYF. CDR3 bases: TGTGCCAGCAGTCATGCAGAGACCCAGTACTTC.

This clone was seen only once. The DNA of the CDR3 is TGTGCCAGCAGTGAAATGATGGGGTGGGATGAGCAGTTCTTC. It encodes CASSEMMGWDEQFF. This chain uses TRBV6-1 with TRBJ2-1; D is uncertain. CDR1 and CDR2 (germline): MNHNS, SASEGT. V gave up 2 bases and J gave up 8 bases, with 13 bases separating them. The CDR3 runs to 14 residues.

The chain has TRBV19 and TRBJ2-1, with 9 bases lining up with TRBD2. V lost 7 bases and J lost 7; bases outside the gene matches: 14. Germline V gene data show CDR1 as LNHDA and CDR2 as SQIVND (reference sequence). The CDR3 totals 16 residues. CDR3 amino acids: CASNPLDSGSWNEQFF. The DNA for the CDR3 is TGTGCCAGTAATCCTTTGGATAGCGGGAGTTGGAATGAGCAGTTCTTC. Filled out from reference TRBV19 and TRBJ2-1, the complete variable domain reads DGGITQSPKYLFRKEGQNVTLSCEQNLNHDAMYWYRQDPGQGLRLIYYSQIVNDFQKGDIAEGYSVSREKKESFPLTVTSAQKNPTAFYLCASNPLDSGSWNEQFFGPGTRLTVL.

This rearrangement joins TRBV14 to TRBJ1-2; no reliable D call. Germline loops: CDR1 SGHDN, CDR2 FVKESK. V was clipped by 2 bases and J by 3 bases, with 13 bases between them. The CDR3 is 15 residues long. The CDR3 reads CASSQTRRVDYGYTF. The CDR3 DNA reads as TGTGCCAGCAGCCAAACCAGGCGGGTCGACTATGGCTACACCTTC. The entire variable domain, with the rest obtained from reference TRBV14 and TRBJ1-2, is as follows: EAGVTQFPSHSVIEKGQTVTLRCDPISGHDNLYWYRRVMGKEIKFLLHFVKESKQDESGMPNNRFLAERTGGTYSTLKVQPAELEDSGVYFCASSQTRRVDYGYTFGSGTRLTVV.

The chain carries TRBV5-1 and TRBJ1-5, with 7 bases identical to TRBD1. The germline gives CDR1 SGHRS, CDR2 YFSETQ. J was trimmed by 5 bases and V by 2 bases; bases with no gene match: 4. This CDR3 comprises 14 residues. CDR3 sequence: CASSLFTGDQPQHF. The CDR3 nucleotides read TGCGCCAGCAGCTTATTTACAGGGGATCAGCCCCAGCATTTT.

J is TRBJ2-1 and V is TRBV19; D is unresolved. V was shortened by 6 bases and J by 12 bases, with 9 bases between the two germline ends. The CDR3 has 10 residues. Germline values: CDR1 LNHDA, CDR2 SQIVND (reference sequence). CDR3: CASRGISQFF. In DNA form, the CDR3 reads TGTGCCAGTAGGGGAATATCGCAGTTCTTC.

The chain is built from TRBV2 and TRBJ2-1; D is unclear. V lost 4 bases and J 7 bases, leaving 2 bases between the germline ends. Germline lookup yields CDR1 SNHLY and CDR2 FYNNEI. The CDR3 contains 10 residues. The CDR3 region is CASSGNEQFF. CDR3 in DNA: TGTGCCAGCAGTGGGAATGAGCAGTTCTTC. Full variable domain (rest looked up from reference TRBV2 and TRBJ2-1): EPEVTQTPSHQVTQMGQEVILRCVPISNHLYFYWYRQILGQKVEFLVSFYNNEISEKSEIFDDQFSVERPDGSNFTLKIRSTKLEDSAMYFCASSGNEQFFGPGTRLTVL.

The V gene is TRBV19, the J gene TRBJ1-5, with D perhaps TRBD1 (6 bases). The CDR3 is 11 residues long. Trimming removed 3 bases from V and 10 bases from J, with 7 bases in between. Germline V gene data show CDR1 as LNHDA and CDR2 as SQIVND (reference sequence). CDR3 protein: CASSMTGPQHF. Here the CDR3 DNA reads TGTGCCAGTAGTATGACAGGTCCCCAGCATTTT.

The genes are TRBV10-3 and TRBJ1-1; D is undetermined. Germline CDR1 is ENHRY and CDR2 is SYGVKD. V was shortened by 8 bases and J by 1 base, with 14 bases between the two germline ends. CDR3 length: 14 residues. The CDR3 DNA is TGTGCCATCCGCCCCCGCGGTGAGAACACTGAAGCTTTCTTT. This codes for CAIRPRGENTEAFF.

This clone came up once. This rearrangement joins TRBV23-1 to TRBJ2-7; 10 bases match TRBD2. TRBV23-1 is labeled an ORF, and its function is uncertain. V lost 0 bases, J lost 4 bases, and 12 bases stayed unmatched. CDR3 size: 18 residues. As DNA, the CDR3 is TGCGCCAGCAGTCAATCTAATCGGATTAGCGGGAGGATATACGAGCAGTACTTC. Residues: CASSQSNRISGRIYEQYF.

V usage is TRBV4-1 and J usage is TRBJ2-1; 13 nucleotides agree with TRBD2. The CDR3 has 18 amino acids. The V segment lost 0 bases and the J segment 1 base; nucleotides outside the gene matches: 3. Germline lookup yields CDR1 MGHRA and CDR2 YSYEKL. This CDR3 is CASSQELAGGGSYNEQFF. The CDR3 DNA reads as TGCGCCAGCAGCCAAGAACTAGCGGGAGGGGGGTCCTACAATGAGCAGTTCTTC.

CDR3 sequence reads: CASALAALNTEAFF. CDR3 sequence (DNA): TGTGCCAGTGCCTTGGCCGCCCTAAACACTGAAGCTTTCTTT. The rearrangement joins TRBV28 to TRBJ1-1, with D unclear. Trimming cost V 9 bases and J 2 bases, with 16 bases left between them. The CDR3 contains 14 residues. From germline, CDR1 is MDHEN and CDR2 SYDVKM.

The gene calls are TRBV19 and TRBJ2-3; 7 bases line up with TRBD1. Looked up from germline, CDR1 is LNHDA and CDR2 is SQIVND (reference sequence). The CDR3 loop spans 13 amino acids. The ends lost 3 bases at V and 11 bases at J; junction bases unmatched: 8. The CDR3 nucleotides are TGTGCCAGTAGTATTGCCTGGGACAGTGTGCAGTATTTT. This encodes CASSIAWDSVQYF.

This chain joins TRBV28 and TRBJ2-1; unclear D gene. Per germline, CDR1 MDHEN and CDR2 SYDVKM. The CDR3 has 11 amino acids. The ends were cut back, 6 bases at V and 4 bases at J, with 4 bases in the middle. CDR3 amino acids: CASRSYNEQFF. CDR3 in DNA: TGTGCCAGCAGGTCATACAATGAGCAGTTCTTC.

The chain employs TRBV7-2 and TRBJ1-4, with D maybe TRBD1 (6 bases). V was trimmed by 4 bases and J by 8 bases, leaving 17 bases between them. This CDR3 is built from 15 residues. The germline V gene has CDR1 SGHTA and CDR2 FQGNSA. This CDR3 reads CASSSGRGIGEKLFF. The CDR3 DNA reads TGTGCCAGCAGCTCGGGGAGGGGGATCGGAGAAAAACTGTTTTTT.

The J gene is TRBJ1-1, the V gene TRBV9; no reliable D call. This CDR3 comprises 13 residues. Trimming stripped 0 bases from V and 11 bases from J, with 14 bases between. Germline CDR1 SGDLS, CDR2 YYNGEE. The CDR3 is CASSVAGDTAAFF. Here the CDR3 DNA reads TGTGCCAGCAGCGTAGCTGGGGATACGGCCGCTTTCTTT.

Worth noting for this clone: Other DNA sequences from this sample encode an identical CDR3 as well. The V and J genes are TRBV9 and TRBJ2-7; D unclear. This CDR3 has 15 amino acids. In germline, CDR1 is SGDLS, CDR2 YYNGEE. V was trimmed by 4 bases and J by 1 base, leaving 15 bases between them. CDR3 amino acids: CASSPVPFGSYEQYF. The CDR3 DNA sequence: TGTGCCAGCAGCCCTGTCCCATTCGGGTCCTACGAGCAGTACTTC.

This clone came up once. V usage is TRBV6-7 and J usage is TRBJ1-2; D not certain. TRBV6-7 is an ORF, with its function uncertain. Deletions cut 2 bases from V and 6 bases from J, with 19 bases between. The CDR3 sequence is 16 residues long. DNA of the CDR3: TGTGCCAGCAGTTACCCCAACCGGGCAGTTAGGGATGGCTACACCTTC. It specifies CASSYPNRAVRDGYTF.